A single sample gave rise to the 6 T cell receptor beta chains below, sequenced in a study of T cell responses to AZD1222 COVID-19 vaccine. Sequencing was performed with immunoSEQ multiplex PCR; in TCRdb, only in-frame clones are kept and a portion is missing. The table has some 97,000 clones, over 75% seen once. The input for sequencing was peripheral blood, taken on day 0 of MenACWY control vaccination. These receptors were taken from an adult in good health.

The table lists this clone with a count of one. The V gene is TRBV6-2 or TRBV6-3, the J gene TRBJ1-4; tentatively, D is TRBD1 (5 bases). The CDR3 loop spans 12 amino acids. Germline CDR1 is MNHEY and CDR2 is SVGEGT. The V and J ends lost 2 bases and 8 bases respectively, with 6 bases between them. CDR3 sequence reads: CASSYGGEKLFF. The CDR3 nucleotides read TGTGCCAGCAGTTACGGGGGAGAAAAACTGTTTTTT.

The CDR3 is CASSLATEAETF. The CDR3 nucleotides read TGTGCCAGCAGCTTAGCGACAGAGGCGGAAACCTTC. The chain carries TRBV7-9 and TRBJ1-2; weak D call: TRBD1 (5 bases). There are 12 residues in the CDR3. Germline CDR1 and CDR2: SEHNR and FQNEAQ (reference sequence). The V gene lost 0 bases and the J gene lost 14 bases, with 13 bases spanning the gap.

The V and J genes are TRBV7-2 and TRBJ1-5, with a weak D call TRBD1 (5 bases). The V end lost 5 bases, the J end lost 0 bases, and 14 bases lay between the germline ends. Germline values: CDR1 SGHTA, CDR2 FQGNSA. The CDR3 is 16 amino acids. Here the CDR3 reads CASSRGGGVSNQPQHF. The CDR3 DNA follows: TGTGCCAGCAGCAGAGGTGGAGGGGTTAGCAATCAGCCCCAGCATTTT.

This chain joins TRBV7-2 and TRBJ1-1, with D uncertain. Germline CDR1 is SGHTA and CDR2 is FQGNSA. CDR3 length equals 15 residues. V gave up 4 bases and J gave up 6 bases, with 18 bases separating them. CDR3 amino acids: CASSSDFLGRAEAFF. CDR3 sequence (DNA): TGTGCCAGCAGCTCCGACTTCTTGGGGAGGGCTGAAGCTTTCTTT.

This clone has just one count. This chain uses TRBV7-3 with TRBJ2-5; the D gene is possibly TRBD2 (5 bases). The germline V gene has CDR1 SGHTA and CDR2 FQGTGA. V was trimmed by 4 bases and J by 4 bases, leaving 10 bases between them. The CDR3 is 13 residues long. CDR3 sequence (DNA): TGTGCCAGCAGCTCCCTAGCTTCAGAGACCCAGTACTTC. Residues: CASSSLASETQYF.

V and J are TRBV14 and TRBJ1-5, with D tentatively TRBD1 (6 bases). V lost 1 base to trimming and J lost 7 bases, with 8 bases between them. The CDR3 is made up of 13 amino acids. CDR1 is SGHDN and CDR2 is FVKESK in the germline V gene. Here the CDR3 reads CASSQVGGQPQHF. CDR3 nucleotide sequence: TGTGCCAGCAGCCAAGTCGGGGGCCAGCCCCAGCATTTT.